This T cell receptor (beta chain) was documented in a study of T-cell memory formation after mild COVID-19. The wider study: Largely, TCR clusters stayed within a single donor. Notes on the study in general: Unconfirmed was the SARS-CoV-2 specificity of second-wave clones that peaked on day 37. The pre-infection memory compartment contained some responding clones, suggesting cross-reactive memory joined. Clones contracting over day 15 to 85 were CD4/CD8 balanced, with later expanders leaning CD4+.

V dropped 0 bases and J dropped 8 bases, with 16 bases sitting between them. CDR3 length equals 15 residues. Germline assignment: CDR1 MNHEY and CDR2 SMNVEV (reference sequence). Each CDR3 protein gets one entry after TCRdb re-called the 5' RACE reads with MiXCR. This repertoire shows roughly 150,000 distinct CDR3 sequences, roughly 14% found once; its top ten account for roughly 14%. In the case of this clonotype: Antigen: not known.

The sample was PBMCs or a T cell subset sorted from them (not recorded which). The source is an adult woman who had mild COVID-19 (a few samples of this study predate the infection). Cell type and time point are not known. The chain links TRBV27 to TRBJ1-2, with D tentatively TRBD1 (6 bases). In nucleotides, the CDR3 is TGTGCCAGCAGTTTATCAATCGCAGGGGCCTCCGGCTACACCTTC. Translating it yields CASSLSIAGASGYTF.